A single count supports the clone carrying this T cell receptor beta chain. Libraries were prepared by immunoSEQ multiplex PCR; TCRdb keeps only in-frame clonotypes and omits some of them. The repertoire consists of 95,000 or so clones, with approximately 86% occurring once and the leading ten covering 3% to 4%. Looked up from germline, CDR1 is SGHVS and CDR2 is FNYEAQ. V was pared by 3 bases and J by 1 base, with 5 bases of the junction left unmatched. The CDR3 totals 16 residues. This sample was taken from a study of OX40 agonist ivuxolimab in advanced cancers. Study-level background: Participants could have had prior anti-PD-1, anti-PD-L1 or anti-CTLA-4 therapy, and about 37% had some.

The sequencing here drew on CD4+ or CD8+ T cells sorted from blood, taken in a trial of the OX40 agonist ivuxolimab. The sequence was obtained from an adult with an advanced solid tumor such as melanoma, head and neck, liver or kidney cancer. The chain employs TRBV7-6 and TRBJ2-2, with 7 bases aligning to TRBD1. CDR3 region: CASSFGTALNTGELFF. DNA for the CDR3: TGTGCCAGCAGCTTCGGGACAGCTCTGAACACCGGGGAGCTGTTTTTT. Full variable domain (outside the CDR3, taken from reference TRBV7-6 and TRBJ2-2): GAGVSQSPRYKVTKRGQDVALRCDPISGHVSLYWYRQALGQGPEFLTYFNYEAQQDKSGLPNDRFSAERPEGSISTLTIQRTEQRDSAMYRCASSFGTALNTGELFFGEGSRLTVL.